Described below is a single T cell receptor (beta chain) sequence and its context. Its antigen is not known. The germline V gene has CDR1 LNHDA and CDR2 SQIVND (reference sequence). The CDR3 is made up of 13 amino acids. Trimming cost V 5 bases and J 4 bases, with 8 bases left between them. This entry comes from a study of T cell responses to AZD1222 COVID-19 vaccine. The study, taken as a whole, reports: Only a handful of people who got AZD1222 tested seropositive at baseline. The donors showed a predominance of white British ancestry and of females, with possible underestimation of clonal diversity. CD4 TCRs associated with vaccination spanned spike, dominating at 160-218 and 743-854. After the peak T cell response, and only then, were repertoires sampled.

TCRdb keeps only in-frame clones here, not all; method: immunoSEQ multiplex PCR. The sample has 95,000 to 120,000 clones, approximately 89% seen once. The chain links TRBV19 to TRBJ1-4; possible D gene TRBD1, 5 bases. The source was peripheral blood, collected on day 0 of MenACWY control vaccination. The receptor was derived from an adult in good health. The CDR3 DNA follows: TGTGCCAGTAGTGGGGCGGTTAATGAAAAACTGTTTTTT. Its protein is CASSGAVNEKLFF.